A single T cell receptor (beta chain) is shown here with its context. Source study methods: For nucleated cells, counts were estimated from reference gene primer amplification. Sequencing used immunoSEQ multiplex PCR; TCRdb keeps in-frame clones, though not all of them. That table furnishes V, J and clone size, whereas the DNA furnished D and trimming. There are roughly 60,000 clones in the sample; approximately 85% occur only once, and approximately 20% lies in the top ten. The sample is drawn from a study of blood T cell repertoires in COVID-19. Study details: Sites across the United States, Italy and Spain contributed samples from acute and convalescent COVID-19. PBMCs, B-cell-depleted T cells, or T cells provided the cDNA or gDNA that made up the material.

V was pared by 2 bases and J by 7 bases, with 8 bases of the junction left unmatched. Germline lookup yields CDR1 SEHNR and CDR2 FQNEAQ (reference sequence). This CDR3 has 17 residues. The sequencing sample was made of peripheral blood. The sequence was obtained from a human donor in a cohort sampled during active COVID-19. The V gene is TRBV7-9, the J gene TRBJ1-6; 10 positions agree with TRBD1. The CDR3 nucleotides are TGTGCCAGCAGCTTATGGGTTGGGACAGGGGCCAATTCACCCCTCCACTTT. Residues: CASSLWVGTGANSPLHF.